This record concerns one T cell receptor (beta chain) sequence. Control samples were healthy donors' buffy coats. The sample is drawn from a study of STAT5B mutations in CD4+ large granular lymphocyte leukemia. Profiled with immunoSEQ multiplex PCR; TCRdb holds only in-frame clones, not every one. The sample includes 20,000 to 25,000 clones, about 80% seen only once; the top ten take around 8.2%. What was sequenced was CD4+ T cells from blood buffy coats. The TCR was taken from a human donor in good health.

This CDR3 is CASSSRAGGSYEQYF. CDR3 bases: TGTGCCAGCAGCTCCAGAGCGGGAGGCTCCTACGAGCAGTACTTC. The V gene is TRBV7-2, the J gene TRBJ2-7; 9 bases are a match to TRBD2. CDR1 and CDR2 (germline): SGHTA, FQGNSA. The CDR3 spans 15 residues. V gave up 4 bases and J gave up 0 bases; unmatched junction bases: 4.